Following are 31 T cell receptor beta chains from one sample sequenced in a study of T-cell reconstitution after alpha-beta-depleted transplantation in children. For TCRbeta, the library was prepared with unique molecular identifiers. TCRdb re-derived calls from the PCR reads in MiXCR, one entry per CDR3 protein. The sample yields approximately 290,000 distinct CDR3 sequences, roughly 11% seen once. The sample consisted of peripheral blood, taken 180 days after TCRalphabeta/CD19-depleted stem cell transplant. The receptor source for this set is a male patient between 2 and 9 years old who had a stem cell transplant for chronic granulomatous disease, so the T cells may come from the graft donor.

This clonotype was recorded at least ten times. The CDR3 region has the DNA TGTGCCAGCAGCGGGACTAGCGGAGCCACGAACACCGGGGAGCTGTTTTTT. Protein product: CASSGTSGATNTGELFF. This sequence joins TRBV14 and TRBJ2-2; TRBD2 agrees at 11 bases. J lost 0 bases, V lost 5 bases, and 5 bases had no gene match. This CDR3 has 17 amino acids. Germline CDR1 is SGHDN and CDR2 is FVKESK.

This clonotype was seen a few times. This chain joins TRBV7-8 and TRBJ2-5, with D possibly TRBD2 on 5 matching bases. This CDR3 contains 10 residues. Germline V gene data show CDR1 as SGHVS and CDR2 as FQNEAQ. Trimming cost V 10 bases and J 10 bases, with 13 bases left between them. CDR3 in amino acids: CANPLGGQYF. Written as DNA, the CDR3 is TGTGCCAACCCCCTCGGAGGCCAGTACTTC.

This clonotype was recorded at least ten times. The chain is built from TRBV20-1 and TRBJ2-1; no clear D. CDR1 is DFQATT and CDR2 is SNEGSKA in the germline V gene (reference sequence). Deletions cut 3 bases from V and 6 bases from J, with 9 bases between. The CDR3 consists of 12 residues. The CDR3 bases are TGCAGTGCTAGGGGTCCTAGCAATGAGCAGTTCTTC. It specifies CSARGPSNEQFF.

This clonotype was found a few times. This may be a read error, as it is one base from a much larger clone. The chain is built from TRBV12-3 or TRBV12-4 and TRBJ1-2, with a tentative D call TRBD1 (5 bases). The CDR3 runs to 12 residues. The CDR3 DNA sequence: TGTGCCAGCAGGGGGCAGAACTATGGCTACCCCTTC. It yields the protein CASRGQNYGYPF.

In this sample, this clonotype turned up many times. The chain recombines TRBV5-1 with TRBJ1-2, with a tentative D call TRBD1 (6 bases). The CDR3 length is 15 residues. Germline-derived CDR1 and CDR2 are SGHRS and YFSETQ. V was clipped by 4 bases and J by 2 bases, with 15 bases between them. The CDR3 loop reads CASSGRAGENYGYTF. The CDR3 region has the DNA TGCGCCAGCAGCGGGAGGGCAGGGGAAAACTATGGCTACACCTTC. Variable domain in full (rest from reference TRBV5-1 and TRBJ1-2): KAGVTQTPRYLIKTRGQQVTLSCSPISGHRSVSWYQQTPGQGLQFLFEYFSETQRNKGNFPGRFSGRQFSNSRSEMNVSTLELGDSALYLCASSGRAGENYGYTFGSGTRLTVV.

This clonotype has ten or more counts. CDR3: CSVGALARADTQYF. CDR3 in DNA: TGCAGCGTTGGAGCACTAGCAAGGGCAGATACGCAGTATTTT. This chain joins TRBV29-1 and TRBJ2-3, with D possibly being TRBD2 (6 bases). From germline, CDR1 is SQVTM and CDR2 ANQGSEA. Between the trimmed V and J ends, which lost 4 bases and 4 bases, there was a span of 15 bases. The CDR3 runs 14 residues.

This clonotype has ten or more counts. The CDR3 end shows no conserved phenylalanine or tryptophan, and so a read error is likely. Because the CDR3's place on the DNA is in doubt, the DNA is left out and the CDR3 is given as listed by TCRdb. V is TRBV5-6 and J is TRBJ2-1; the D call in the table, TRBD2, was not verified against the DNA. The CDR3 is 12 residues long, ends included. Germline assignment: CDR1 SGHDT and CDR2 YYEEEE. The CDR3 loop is CASSPEELAGSS.

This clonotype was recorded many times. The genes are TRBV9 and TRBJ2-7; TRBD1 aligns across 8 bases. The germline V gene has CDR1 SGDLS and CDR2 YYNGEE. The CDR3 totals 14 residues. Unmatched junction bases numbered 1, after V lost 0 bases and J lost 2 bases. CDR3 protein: CASSVGTGPYEQYF. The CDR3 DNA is TGTGCCAGCAGCGTAGGGACAGGGCCCTACGAGCAGTACTTC.

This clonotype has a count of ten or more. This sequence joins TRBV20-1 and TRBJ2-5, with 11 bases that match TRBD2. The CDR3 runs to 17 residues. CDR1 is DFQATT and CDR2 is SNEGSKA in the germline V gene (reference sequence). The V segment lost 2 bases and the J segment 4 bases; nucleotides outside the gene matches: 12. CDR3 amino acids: CSARPLAGDVWGETQYF. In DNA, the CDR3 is TGCAGTGCTAGACCACTAGCGGGGGATGTTTGGGGAGAGACCCAGTACTTC.

CDR3 amino acids: CASSQASNEQFF. The CDR3 DNA reads TGTGCCAGCAGCCAGGCTAGCAATGAGCAGTTCTTC. The chain carries TRBV7-6 and TRBJ2-1; D is undetermined. V was trimmed by 5 bases and J by 6 bases, leaving 8 bases between them. Germline lookup yields CDR1 SGHVS and CDR2 FNYEAQ. This CDR3 is built from 12 residues.

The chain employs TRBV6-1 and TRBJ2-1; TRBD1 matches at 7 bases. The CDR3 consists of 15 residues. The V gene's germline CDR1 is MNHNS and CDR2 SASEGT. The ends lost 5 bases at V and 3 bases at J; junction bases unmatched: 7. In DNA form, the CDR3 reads TGTGCCAGCAGTCGCAACAGGGGCTTCTACAATGAGCAGTTCTTC. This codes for CASSRNRGFYNEQFF.

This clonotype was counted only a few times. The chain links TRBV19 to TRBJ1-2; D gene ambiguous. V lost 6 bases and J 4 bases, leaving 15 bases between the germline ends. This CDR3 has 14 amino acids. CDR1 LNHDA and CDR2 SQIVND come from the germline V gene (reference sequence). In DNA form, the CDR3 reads TGTGCCAGTAGCCTTTCCCGGGCGTCCTATGGCTACACCTTC. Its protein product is CASSLSRASYGYTF.

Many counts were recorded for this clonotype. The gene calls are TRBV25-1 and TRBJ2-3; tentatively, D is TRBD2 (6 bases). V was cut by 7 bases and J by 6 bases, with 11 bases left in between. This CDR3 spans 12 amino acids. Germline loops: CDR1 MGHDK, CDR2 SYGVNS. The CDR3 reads CASMDYVDTQYF. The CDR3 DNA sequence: TGTGCCAGCATGGACTACGTCGATACGCAGTATTTT.

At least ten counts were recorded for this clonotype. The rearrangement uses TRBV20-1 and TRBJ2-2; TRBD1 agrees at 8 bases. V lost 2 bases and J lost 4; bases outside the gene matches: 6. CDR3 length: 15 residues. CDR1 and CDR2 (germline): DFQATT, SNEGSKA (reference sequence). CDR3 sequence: CSARTGQGGTGELFF. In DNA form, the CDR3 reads TGCAGTGCTAGAACTGGACAGGGAGGCACCGGGGAGCTGTTTTTT.

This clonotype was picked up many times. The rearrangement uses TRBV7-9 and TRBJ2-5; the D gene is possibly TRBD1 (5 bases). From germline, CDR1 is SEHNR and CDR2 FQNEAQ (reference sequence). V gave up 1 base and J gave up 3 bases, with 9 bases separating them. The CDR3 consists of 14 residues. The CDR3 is CASSLGQGEETQYF. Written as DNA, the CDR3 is TGTGCCAGCAGCTTAGGTCAGGGCGAAGAGACCCAGTACTTC.

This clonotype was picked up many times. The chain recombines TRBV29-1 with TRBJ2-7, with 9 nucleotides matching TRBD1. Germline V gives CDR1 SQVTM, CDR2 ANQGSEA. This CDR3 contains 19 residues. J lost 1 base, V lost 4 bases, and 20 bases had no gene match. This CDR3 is CSVGRRGATGQGKSYEQYF. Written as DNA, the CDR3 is TGCAGCGTTGGGAGGAGGGGCGCGACGGGACAGGGTAAATCCTACGAGCAGTACTTC.

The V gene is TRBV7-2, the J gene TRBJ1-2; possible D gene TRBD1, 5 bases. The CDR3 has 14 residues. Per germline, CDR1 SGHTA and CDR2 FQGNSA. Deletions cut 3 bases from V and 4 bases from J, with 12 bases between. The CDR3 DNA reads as TGTGCCAGCAGCTTGGGTGGCAGGGTCTATGGCTACACCTTC. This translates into CASSLGGRVYGYTF.

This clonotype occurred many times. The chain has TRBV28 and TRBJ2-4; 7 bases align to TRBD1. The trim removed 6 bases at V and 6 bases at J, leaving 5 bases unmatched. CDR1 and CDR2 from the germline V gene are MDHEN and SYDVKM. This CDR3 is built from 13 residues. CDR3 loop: CASSRDRVNIQYF. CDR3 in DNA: TGTGCCAGCAGCAGGGACAGAGTAAACATTCAGTACTTC.

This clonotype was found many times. The CDR3 sequence is CSVVWGVQGFDEQYF. The CDR3 DNA reads TGCAGCGTTGTGTGGGGGGTACAGGGGTTCGACGAGCAGTACTTC. The rearrangement uses TRBV29-1 and TRBJ2-7; D may be TRBD1 (7 bases). Looked up from germline, CDR1 is SQVTM and CDR2 is ANQGSEA. V was shortened by 4 bases and J by 5 bases, with 21 bases between the two germline ends. The CDR3 spans 15 residues.

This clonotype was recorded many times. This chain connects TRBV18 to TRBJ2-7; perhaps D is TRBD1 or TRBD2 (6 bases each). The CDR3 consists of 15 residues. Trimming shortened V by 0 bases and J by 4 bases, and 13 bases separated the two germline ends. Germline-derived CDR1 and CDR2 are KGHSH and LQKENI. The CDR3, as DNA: TGTGCCAGCTCACCACCAGGGGGAGGTATATACGAGCAGTACTTC. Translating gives CASSPPGGGIYEQYF.

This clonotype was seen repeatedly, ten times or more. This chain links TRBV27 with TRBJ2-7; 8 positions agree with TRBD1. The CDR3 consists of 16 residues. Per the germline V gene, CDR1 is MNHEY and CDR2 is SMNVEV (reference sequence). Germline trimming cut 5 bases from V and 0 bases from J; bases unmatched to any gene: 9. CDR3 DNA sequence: TGTGCCAGCAGTCGGACAGGGAGACTTTCCTCCTACGAGCAGTACTTC. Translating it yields CASSRTGRLSSYEQYF.

CDR3 nucleotide sequence: TGCAGTGCCCAACCCAGCTTTTCTAGCACAGATACGCAGTATTTT. Residues: CSAQPSFSSTDTQYF. The V gene is TRBV20-1, the J gene TRBJ2-3, with unresolved D. CDR3 length: 15 residues. V dropped 6 bases and J dropped 0 bases, with 16 bases sitting between them. Germline CDR1 DFQATT, CDR2 SNEGSKA (reference sequence).

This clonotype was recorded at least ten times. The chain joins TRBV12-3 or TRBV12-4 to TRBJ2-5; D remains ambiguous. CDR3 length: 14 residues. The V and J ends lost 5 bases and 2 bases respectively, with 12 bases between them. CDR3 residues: CASSRDLEQETQYF. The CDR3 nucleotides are TGTGCCAGCAGTCGCGACCTAGAACAAGAGACCCAGTACTTC.

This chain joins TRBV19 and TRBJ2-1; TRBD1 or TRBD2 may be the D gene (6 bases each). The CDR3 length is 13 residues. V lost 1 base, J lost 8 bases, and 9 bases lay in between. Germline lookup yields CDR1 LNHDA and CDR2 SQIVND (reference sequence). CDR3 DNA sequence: TGTGCCAGTAGTATAGCCGGGGGCGATGAGCAGTTCTTC. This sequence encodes CASSIAGGDEQFF.

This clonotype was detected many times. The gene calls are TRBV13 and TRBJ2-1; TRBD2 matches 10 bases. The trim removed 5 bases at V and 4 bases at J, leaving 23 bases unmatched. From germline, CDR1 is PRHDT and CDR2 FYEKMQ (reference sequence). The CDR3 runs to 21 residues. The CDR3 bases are TGTGCCAGCAGCCGCTATACAAACCCTTCCCCTAGCGGGAGTTATTACAATGAGCAGTTCTTC. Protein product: CASSRYTNPSPSGSYYNEQFF.

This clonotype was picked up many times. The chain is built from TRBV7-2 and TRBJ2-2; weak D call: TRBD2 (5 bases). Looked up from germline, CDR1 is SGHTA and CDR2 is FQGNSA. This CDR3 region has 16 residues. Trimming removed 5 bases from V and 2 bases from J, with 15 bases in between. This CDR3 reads CASSLRGKINTGELFF. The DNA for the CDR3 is TGTGCCAGCAGCCTCCGGGGAAAGATCAACACCGGGGAGCTGTTTTTT.

This chain's CDR3 is CASSPRQGNQPQHF. The CDR3 DNA sequence: TGTGCCAGCAGCCCTAGACAGGGGAATCAGCCCCAGCATTTT. This chain joins TRBV7-2 and TRBJ1-5; TRBD1 matches 8 bases. This CDR3 is built from 14 residues. Germline CDR1 and CDR2: SGHTA and FQGNSA. Germline trimming cut 5 bases from V and 4 bases from J; bases unmatched to any gene: 4.

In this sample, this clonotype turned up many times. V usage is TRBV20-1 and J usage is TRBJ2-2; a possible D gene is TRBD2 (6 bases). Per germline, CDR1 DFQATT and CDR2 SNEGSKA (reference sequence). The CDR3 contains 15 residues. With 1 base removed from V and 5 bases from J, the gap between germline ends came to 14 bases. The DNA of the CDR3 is TGCAGTGCTAGAGTGACGGCTAGCGATACCGGGGAGCTGTTTTTT. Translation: CSARVTASDTGELFF.

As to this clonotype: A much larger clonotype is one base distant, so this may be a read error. DNA of the CDR3: TGTGCCAGCAGCTTATATCGGGGAGGCAGAGATACGCAGTATTTT. Protein sequence: CASSLYRGGRDTQYF. This chain connects TRBV7-2 to TRBJ2-3; a possible D gene is TRBD2 (6 bases). CDR1 is SGHTA, CDR2 FQGNSA, per germline. V was clipped by 2 bases and J by 5 bases, with 14 bases between them. The CDR3 totals 15 residues.

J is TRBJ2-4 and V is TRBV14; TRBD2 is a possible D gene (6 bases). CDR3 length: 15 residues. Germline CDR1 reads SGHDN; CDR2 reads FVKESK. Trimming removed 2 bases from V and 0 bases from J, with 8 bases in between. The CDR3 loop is CASSQMGLAKNIQYF. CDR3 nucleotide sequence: TGTGCCAGCAGCCAAATGGGACTAGCCAAAAACATTCAGTACTTC. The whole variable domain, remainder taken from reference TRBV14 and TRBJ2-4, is EAGVTQFPSHSVIEKGQTVTLRCDPISGHDNLYWYRRVMGKEIKFLLHFVKESKQDESGMPNNRFLAERTGGTYSTLKVQPAELEDSGVYFCASSQMGLAKNIQYFGAGTRLSVL.

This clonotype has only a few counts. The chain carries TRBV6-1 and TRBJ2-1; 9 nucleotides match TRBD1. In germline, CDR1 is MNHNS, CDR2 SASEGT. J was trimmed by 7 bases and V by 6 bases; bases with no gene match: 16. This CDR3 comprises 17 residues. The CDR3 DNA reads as TGTGCCAGCAGCCAAAGGACAGGGGCTCTTAGGGTGAATGAGCAGTTCTTC. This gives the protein CASSQRTGALRVNEQFF.